These 27 T cell receptor beta chains came from one sample sequenced in a study of CD8+ T cells in alopecia areata. Extraction and reverse transcription of RNA yielded cDNA as the sequencing template. The table came from immunoSEQ multiplex PCR; TCRdb's copy has only in-frame clones and leaves some out. The table lists roughly 120,000 clones, less than 45% of them singletons. Sample: CD4+ T cells sorted from blood. The receptors come from a human donor with alopecia areata.

This rearrangement joins TRBV5-1 to TRBJ2-2; TRBD1 might be the D (6 bases). Germline values: CDR1 SGHRS, CDR2 YFSETQ. V lost 4 bases and J lost 3, with 10 bases in between. This CDR3 has 14 amino acids. CDR3 DNA sequence: TGCGCCAGCAGCCCAGGACAGTACACCGGGGAGCTGTTTTTT. Translating gives CASSPGQYTGELFF.

This rearrangement joins TRBV28 to TRBJ2-1, with D maybe TRBD2 (6 bases). CDR1 and CDR2 from the germline V gene are MDHEN and SYDVKM. CDR3 length equals 14 residues. Between the trimmed V and J ends, which lost 6 bases and 1 base, there was a span of 10 bases. The CDR3 is CASRVSGSYNEQFF. CDR3 nucleotides: TGTGCCAGCAGGGTGAGCGGGTCCTACAATGAGCAGTTCTTC.

The chain couples TRBV29-1 to TRBJ1-2, with TRBD1 identical over 9 bases. Germline CDR1 SQVTM, CDR2 ANQGSEA. V lost 7 bases, J lost 9 bases, and 6 bases stayed unmatched. This CDR3 is built from 11 residues. CDR3 coding DNA: TGCAGCGCCGGGACAGGGACTAGCTACACCTTC. Translating gives CSAGTGTSYTF.

This clone came up a few times. This sequence joins TRBV7-2 and TRBJ2-7; D not resolved. CDR3 size: 13 residues. Germline CDR1 SGHTA, CDR2 FQGNSA. V was clipped by 5 bases and J by 9 bases, with 17 bases between them. The CDR3 loop reads CASSGTPGVGQYF. CDR3 DNA sequence: TGTGCCAGCAGCGGCACCCCTGGGGTGGGGCAGTACTTC.

The V and J genes are TRBV29-1 and TRBJ2-7; 8 nucleotides match TRBD2. Losses at the gene ends were 3 bases for V and 5 bases for J; bases not matched to a gene: 3. CDR1 and CDR2 (germline): SQVTM, ANQGSEA. The length of the CDR3 is 12 residues. This CDR3 reads CSVDRSGNEQYF. CDR3 nucleotide sequence: TGCAGCGTTGATCGTAGCGGGAACGAGCAGTACTTC.

The CDR3 spells CASSLAGGPDTQYF. The CDR3 DNA reads as TGTGCCAGCAGCTTAGCCGGCGGCCCAGATACGCAGTATTTT. This chain links TRBV11-2 with TRBJ2-3; D unresolved. Trimming removed 1 base at V and 4 bases at J, with 9 bases between. Germline V gene lookup returns CDR1 SGHAT and CDR2 FQNNGV. This CDR3 region has 14 residues.

This clone was recorded a few times. The V and J genes are TRBV19 and TRBJ2-7; 11 bases map to TRBD2. Germline trimming cut 9 bases from V and 5 bases from J; bases unmatched to any gene: 9. The CDR3 extends over 14 amino acids. The germline V gene has CDR1 LNHDA and CDR2 SQIVND (reference sequence). CDR3 sequence: CASRPGLAVHEQYF. CDR3 in DNA: TGTGCCAGCAGGCCGGGACTAGCGGTCCACGAGCAGTACTTC.

In nucleotides, the CDR3 is TGTGCCTGGAGTGTGGGTCCGAACACTGAAGCTTTCTTT. Protein product: CAWSVGPNTEAFF. J is TRBJ1-1 and V is TRBV30; D unresolved. Trimming left V 0 bases short and J 1 base short, with 6 bases between. The germline V gene encodes CDR1 GTSNPN and CDR2 SVGIG (reference sequence). The CDR3 consists of 13 residues.

The CDR3 sequence: CASSLLGGEQFF. CDR3 coding DNA: TGTGCCAGCAGCTTGCTGGGGGGGGAGCAGTTCTTC. The genes are TRBV5-6 and TRBJ2-1; 7 positions match TRBD2. The V and J ends lost 1 base and 10 bases, in that order; junction bases with no gene match: 2. CDR1 is SGHDT, CDR2 YYEEEE, per germline. The CDR3 contains 12 residues.

This rearrangement joins TRBV9 to TRBJ2-6, with D possibly TRBD1 on 6 matching bases. The CDR3 is 15 amino acids. V was cut by 4 bases and J by 1 base, with 9 bases left in between. The germline V gene has CDR1 SGDLS and CDR2 YYNGEE. CDR3 nucleotides: TGTGCCAGCAGCACCACAGGGTCTGGGGCCAACGTCCTGACTTTC. This encodes CASSTTGSGANVLTF. Full variable domain (rest looked up from reference TRBV9 and TRBJ2-6): DSGVTQTPKHLITATGQRVTLRCSPRSGDLSVYWYQQSLDQGLQFLIQYYNGEERAKGNILERFSAQQFPDLHSELNLSSLELGDSALYFCASSTTGSGANVLTFGAGSRLTVL.

Regarding this clone: The conserved phenylalanine or tryptophan is not found at the CDR3 terminus, so this likely reflects a read error. No DNA is shown, since the ends of the CDR3 on it are uncertain; the CDR3 is the one TCRdb lists. The chain has TRBV28 and TRBJ1-1; TRBD1, the table's D call, lacks a check against the DNA. The CDR3 has 14 residues if both end residues are counted. The germline V gene has CDR1 MDHEN and CDR2 SYDVKM. CDR3 protein: CASTSETGEGKLGI.

CDR3 bases: TGTGCCAGCAGGACCGGGACTAGGGAAGTCCACGAGCAGTACTTC. Translation gives CASRTGTREVHEQYF. The chain joins TRBV28 to TRBJ2-7, with 8 bases identical to TRBD2. The CDR3 totals 15 residues. V was pared by 6 bases and J by 5 bases, with 12 bases of the junction left unmatched. Germline CDR1 and CDR2: MDHEN and SYDVKM.

This clone was seen only a few times. V and J are TRBV29-1 and TRBJ2-1; a possible D gene is TRBD2 (5 bases). Germline loops: CDR1 SQVTM, CDR2 ANQGSEA. With 7 bases removed from V and 2 bases from J, the gap between germline ends came to 9 bases. The length of the CDR3 is 12 residues. The CDR3 protein is CSGAAAYNEQFF. In DNA, the CDR3 is TGCAGCGGGGCAGCGGCCTACAATGAGCAGTTCTTC.

V gene TRBV29-1 combines with J gene TRBJ2-3; tentative D call: TRBD2 (6 bases). This CDR3 is built from 13 residues. V lost 3 bases and J lost 2, with 9 bases in between. In germline, CDR1 is SQVTM, CDR2 ANQGSEA. CDR3 in amino acids: CSVDAGNTDTQYF. As DNA, the CDR3 is TGCAGCGTTGACGCGGGGAACACAGATACGCAGTATTTT.

This clone turned up a few times. V is TRBV28 and J is TRBJ1-5; D not resolved. V shed 2 bases and J shed 0 bases, with 2 bases lying between them. Germline assignment: CDR1 MDHEN and CDR2 SYDVKM. CDR3 length: 13 amino acids. The CDR3 DNA follows: TGTGCCAGCAGTTTAGATAGCAATCAGCCCCAGCATTTT. Residues: CASSLDSNQPQHF.

The chain carries TRBV7-2 and TRBJ1-3, with unresolved D. This CDR3 comprises 15 residues. Trimming removed 8 bases from V and 1 base from J, with 15 bases in between. The germline V gene encodes CDR1 SGHTA and CDR2 FQGNSA. The CDR3 is CASPALGSSGNTIYF. The CDR3 region has the DNA TGTGCCAGCCCAGCCTTAGGGTCTTCTGGAAACACCATATATTTT.

V usage is TRBV29-1 and J usage is TRBJ2-1; 10 bases are a match to TRBD1. Trimming took 4 bases from V and 3 from J; bases not matched to a gene: 6. From germline, CDR1 is SQVTM and CDR2 ANQGSEA. The CDR3 covers 15 residues. CDR3 protein: CSVVRTGGVYNEQFF. CDR3 DNA sequence: TGCAGCGTTGTTCGGACAGGGGGAGTCTACAATGAGCAGTTCTTC.

The chain's CDR3 is CSVDRSSSGEAFF. The CDR3 nucleotides read TGCAGCGTTGATAGATCCTCCTCAGGGGAAGCTTTCTTT. This chain joins TRBV29-1 and TRBJ1-1; maybe TRBD1 (5 bases). The CDR3 extends over 13 amino acids. Deletions cut 3 bases from V and 8 bases from J, with 16 bases between. Germline V gene sequence: CDR1 SQVTM, CDR2 ANQGSEA.

J is TRBJ1-2 and V is TRBV7-9; possibly TRBD1 for D (6 bases). CDR3 size: 13 residues. Germline V gives CDR1 SEHNR, CDR2 FQNEAQ (reference sequence). The V gene lost 6 bases and the J gene lost 7 bases, with 15 bases spanning the gap. This CDR3 is CASSKTGTSGYTF. CDR3 nucleotide sequence: TGTGCCAGCAGTAAAACAGGGACTTCTGGCTACACCTTC.

This clone was observed a few times. The chain uses TRBV28 and TRBJ2-7; D is uncertain. Trimming shortened V by 8 bases and J by 2 bases, and 4 bases separated the two germline ends. The CDR3 contains 10 residues. CDR1 MDHEN and CDR2 SYDVKM come from the germline V gene. CDR3 protein: CASGAYEQYF. CDR3 DNA sequence: TGTGCCAGCGGGGCCTACGAGCAGTACTTC.

This chain joins TRBV29-1 and TRBJ2-1; TRBD2 aligns across 8 bases. V gave up 5 bases and J gave up 5 bases; unmatched junction bases: 8. Germline V lookup: CDR1 SQVTM, CDR2 ANQGSEA. This CDR3 contains 14 residues. The CDR3, as DNA: TGCAGCGTTTCCTCTAGCGGGCTCAACAATGAGCAGTTCTTC. Translating it yields CSVSSSGLNNEQFF.

This clone came up a few times. The V call is TRBV28, the J call TRBJ1-1; D remains ambiguous. CDR1 and CDR2 (germline): MDHEN, SYDVKM. The germline V and J ends were trimmed by 10 bases and 1 base, with 13 bases remaining between them. The CDR3 runs to 13 residues. DNA for the CDR3: TGTGCCACCCAGAACACAGAGAACACTGAAGCTTTCTTT. This encodes CATQNTENTEAFF. Looking up the rest from reference TRBV28 and TRBJ1-1 gives the full variable domain: DVKVTQSSRYLVKRTGEKVFLECVQDMDHENMFWYRQDPGLGLRLIYFSYDVKMKEKGDIPEGYSVSREKKERFSLILESASTNQTSMYLCATQNTENTEAFFGQGTRLTVV.

The chain employs TRBV29-1 and TRBJ2-1; no definite D call. CDR1 SQVTM and CDR2 ANQGSEA come from the germline V gene. V was cut by 3 bases and J by 0 bases, with 9 bases left in between. The CDR3 totals 14 residues. The CDR3 sequence is CSVDARHSYNEQFF. CDR3 DNA sequence: TGCAGCGTTGATGCCAGGCACTCCTACAATGAGCAGTTCTTC.

A single count supports this clone. The rearrangement joins TRBV7-2 to TRBJ2-5; D is possibly TRBD1 (6 bases). Trimming removed 4 bases at V and 5 bases at J, with 17 bases between. The germline CDR1 and CDR2 sequences are SGHTA and FQGNSA. This CDR3 is 15 amino acids long. The CDR3 DNA sequence: TGTGCCAGCAGCTCGCCCCGGGACATCCACGAGACCCAGTACTTC. Its protein product is CASSSPRDIHETQYF.

This clone turned up a few times. The CDR3 nucleotides read TGTGCCAGCAGCTTAGTTAGCGGGGGTATTGCGGAGACCCAGTACTTC. It is translated as CASSLVSGGIAETQYF. The chain uses TRBV7-2 and TRBJ2-5; TRBD2 matches at 9 bases. CDR3 length equals 16 residues. CDR1 SGHTA and CDR2 FQGNSA come from the germline V gene. V was pared by 1 base and J by 5 bases, with 8 bases of the junction left unmatched.

V usage is TRBV6-4 and J usage is TRBJ1-2; possible D gene TRBD1, 6 bases. The CDR3 is 15 residues long. Germline V CDR1 and CDR2: MRHNA, SNTAGT. V was cut by 2 bases and J by 1 base, with 11 bases left in between. CDR3 bases: TGTGCCAGCAGTGACCAATCGGACAGTAACTATGGCTACACCTTC. This gives the protein CASSDQSDSNYGYTF.

This clone was recorded a few times. The rearrangement joins TRBV2 to TRBJ1-5; D remains unclear. Germline V gene sequence: CDR1 SNHLY, CDR2 FYNNEI. The CDR3 has 13 amino acids. V lost 4 bases to trimming and J lost 5 bases, with 9 bases between them. CDR3 sequence reads: CASSARWDQPQHF. CDR3 DNA sequence: TGTGCCAGCAGTGCGAGGTGGGATCAGCCCCAGCATTTT.